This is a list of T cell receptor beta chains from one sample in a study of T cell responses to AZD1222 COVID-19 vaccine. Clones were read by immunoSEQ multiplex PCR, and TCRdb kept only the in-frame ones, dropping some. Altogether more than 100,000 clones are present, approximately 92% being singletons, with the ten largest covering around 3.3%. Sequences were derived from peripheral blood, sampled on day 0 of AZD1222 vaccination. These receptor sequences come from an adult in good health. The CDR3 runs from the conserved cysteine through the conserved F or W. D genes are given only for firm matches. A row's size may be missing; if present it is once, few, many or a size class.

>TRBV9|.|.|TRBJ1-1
TGTGCCAGCAGCCCTCTACCGGGGACCGACAACACTGAAGCTTTCTTT
CASSPLPGTDNTEAFF
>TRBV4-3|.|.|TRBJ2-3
TGCGCCAGCAGCCAAGAGCCCTTAGCGACAGATACGCAGTATTTT
CASSQEPLATDTQYF
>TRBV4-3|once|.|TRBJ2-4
TGCGCCAGCAGCCAAGTTTTAGCCAAAAACATTCAGTACTTC
CASSQVLAKNIQYF
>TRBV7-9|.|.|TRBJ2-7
TGTGCCAGCAGCTTAAATAAAGGCAGTGGGTCCTACGAGCAGTACTTC
CASSLNKGSGSYEQYF
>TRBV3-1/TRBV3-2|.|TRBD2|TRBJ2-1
TGTGCCAGCAGCCAAGGGCTAGCGGGAGGTTACTACAATGAGCAGTTCTTC
CASSQGLAGGYYNEQFF
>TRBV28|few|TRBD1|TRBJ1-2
TGTGCCCACACCCTAGGGGTCACAGGGGTGGGTGGCTACACCTTC
CAHTLGVTGVGGYTF
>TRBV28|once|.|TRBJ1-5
TGTGCCAGCAGATCGGACTGGAATCAGCCCCAGCATTTT
CASRSDWNQPQHF
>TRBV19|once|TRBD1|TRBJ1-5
TGTGCCAGTAGTTCCCCGGGACAGCTCTGGCCCCAGCATTTT
CASSSPGQLWPQHF
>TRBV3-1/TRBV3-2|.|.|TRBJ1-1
TGTGCCAGCAGCCAAGATCTAAGGATCCTCGGCACTGAAGCTTTCTTT
CASSQDLRILGTEAFF
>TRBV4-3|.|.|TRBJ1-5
TGCGCCAGCAGCCAAGATGGGGGTAGCAATCAGCCCCAGCATTTT
CASSQDGGSNQPQHF
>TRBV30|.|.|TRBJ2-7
TGTGCCTGGAGTGGACAGGCGATCTACGAGCAGTACTTC
CAWSGQAIYEQYF
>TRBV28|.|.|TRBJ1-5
TGTGCCAGCAGTCTCATCCATGGGAGCAATCAGCCCCAGCATTTT
CASSLIHGSNQPQHF
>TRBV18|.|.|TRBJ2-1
TGTGCCAGCTCACCACAAAGAGATGAGCAGTTCTTC
CASSPQRDEQFF
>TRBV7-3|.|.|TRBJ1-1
TGTGCCAGCAGCTTAGTTGGCACGGCTGAAGCTTTCTTT
CASSLVGTAEAFF
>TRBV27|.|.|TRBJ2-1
TGTGCCAGCAGTTTATCTCAGGGTGGTTACAATGAGCAGTTCTTC
CASSLSQGGYNEQFF
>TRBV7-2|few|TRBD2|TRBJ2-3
TGTGCCAGCAGCCCAAAGTGGCGGGAGCCTGCAGATACGCAGTATTTT
CASSPKWREPADTQYF